This T cell receptor beta chain stems from a study of T cell responses to AZD1222 COVID-19 vaccine. Generated by immunoSEQ multiplex PCR, the TCRdb table keeps only in-frame clones and is missing some. The table includes about 120,000 clones, over 70% detected once. In regard to this clone: An end of the junction differs from the germline gene, which may be a read error.

This TCR derives from an adult in good health. This specimen consisted of peripheral blood, obtained on day 0 of AZD1222 vaccination.

The CDR3 DNA sequence: TGTGCCAGTAGTATATGGGCGGAGCGACCCACCTTT. It translates to CASSIWAERPTF. The chain links TRBV19 to TRBJ1-3; D not resolved. The CDR3 runs to 12 residues. Germline assignment: CDR1 LNHDA and CDR2 SQIVND (reference sequence).